This TCR beta chain was captured in a study of blood T cell repertoires in COVID-19. V lost 7 bases and J 7 bases, leaving 20 bases between the germline ends. The CDR3 has 14 amino acids. The germline CDR1 and CDR2 sequences are SGHRS and YFSETQ. Assay used: immunoSEQ multiplex PCR; TCRdb lists only in-frame clones, some missing. The sample lists approximately 28,000 clones, roughly 70% seen once, with about 21% in the top ten. The rearrangement links TRBV5-1 to TRBJ1-2; D possibly corresponds to TRBD1 (5 bases). This TCR was recovered from a boy aged 2 to 9 with active or convalescent COVID-19. The sample was peripheral blood. This CDR3 is CASRLGGGQGGYTF. For the CDR3, the DNA is TGCGCCAGCCGTCTTGGGGGAGGCCAGGGTGGCTACACCTTC.